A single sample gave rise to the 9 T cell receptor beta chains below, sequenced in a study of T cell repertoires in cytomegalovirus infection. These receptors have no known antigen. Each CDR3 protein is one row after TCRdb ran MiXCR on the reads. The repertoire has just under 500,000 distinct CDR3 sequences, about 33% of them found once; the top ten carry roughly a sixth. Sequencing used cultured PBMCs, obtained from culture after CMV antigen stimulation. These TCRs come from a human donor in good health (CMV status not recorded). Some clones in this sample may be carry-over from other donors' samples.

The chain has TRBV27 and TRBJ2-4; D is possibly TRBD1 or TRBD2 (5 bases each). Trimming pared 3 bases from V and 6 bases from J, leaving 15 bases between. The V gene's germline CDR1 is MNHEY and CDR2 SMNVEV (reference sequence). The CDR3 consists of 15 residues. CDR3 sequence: CASSFGQGVGNIQYF. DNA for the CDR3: TGTGCCAGCAGTTTCGGGCAGGGAGTGGGAAACATTCAGTACTTC.

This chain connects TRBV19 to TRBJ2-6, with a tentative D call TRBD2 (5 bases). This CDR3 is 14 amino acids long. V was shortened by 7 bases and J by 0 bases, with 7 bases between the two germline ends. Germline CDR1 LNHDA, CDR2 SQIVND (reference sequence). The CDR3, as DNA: TGTGCCAGTATCGACTACTCTGGGGCCAACGTCCTGACTTTC. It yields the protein CASIDYSGANVLTF.

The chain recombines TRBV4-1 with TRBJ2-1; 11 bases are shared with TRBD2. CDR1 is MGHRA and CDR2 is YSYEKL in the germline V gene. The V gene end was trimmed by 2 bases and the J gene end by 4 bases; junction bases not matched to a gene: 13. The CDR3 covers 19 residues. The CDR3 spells CASSQMRLAGGPMYNEQFF. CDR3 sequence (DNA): TGCGCCAGCAGCCAAATGAGGCTAGCGGGAGGACCCATGTACAATGAGCAGTTCTTC.

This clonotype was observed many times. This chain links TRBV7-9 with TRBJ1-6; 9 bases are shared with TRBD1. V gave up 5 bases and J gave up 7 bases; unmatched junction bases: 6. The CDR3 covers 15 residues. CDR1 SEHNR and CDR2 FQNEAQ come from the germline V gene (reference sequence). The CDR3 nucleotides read TGTGCCAGCAGCGCAACCGGGACAGGGAATTCACCCCTCCACTTT. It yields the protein CASSATGTGNSPLHF.

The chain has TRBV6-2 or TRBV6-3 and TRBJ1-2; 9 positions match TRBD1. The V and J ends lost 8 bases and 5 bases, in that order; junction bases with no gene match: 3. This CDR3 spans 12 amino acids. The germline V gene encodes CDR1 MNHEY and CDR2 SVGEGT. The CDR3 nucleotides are TGTGCCAGCGGGACAGGGAATTATGGCTACACCTTC. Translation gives CASGTGNYGYTF.

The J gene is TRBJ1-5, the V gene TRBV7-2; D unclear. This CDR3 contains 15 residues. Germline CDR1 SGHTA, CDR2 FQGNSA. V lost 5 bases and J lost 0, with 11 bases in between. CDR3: CASSPERGSNQPQHF. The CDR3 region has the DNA TGTGCCAGCAGCCCCGAGCGGGGTAGCAATCAGCCCCAGCATTTT. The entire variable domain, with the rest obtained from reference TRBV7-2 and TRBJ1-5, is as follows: GAGVSQSPSNKVTEKGKDVELRCDPISGHTALYWYRQSLGQGLEFLIYFQGNSAPDKSGLPSDRFSAERTGGSVSTLTIQRTQQEDSAVYLCASSPERGSNQPQHFGDGTRLSIL.

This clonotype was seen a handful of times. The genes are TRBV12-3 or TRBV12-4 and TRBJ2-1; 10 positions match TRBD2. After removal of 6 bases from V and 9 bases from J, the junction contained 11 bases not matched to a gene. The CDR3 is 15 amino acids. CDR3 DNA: TGTGCCAGCAGCCCGAGCGGGAGGGGAGGAGGTGAGCAGTTCTTC. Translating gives CASSPSGRGGGEQFF.

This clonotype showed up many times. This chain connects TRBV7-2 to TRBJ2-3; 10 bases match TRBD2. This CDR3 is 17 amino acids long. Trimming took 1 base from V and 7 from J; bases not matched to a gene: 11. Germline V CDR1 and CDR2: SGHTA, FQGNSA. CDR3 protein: CASSLVLTSGPGNTQYF. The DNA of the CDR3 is TGTGCCAGCAGCTTAGTCCTGACTAGCGGGCCCGGGAATACGCAGTATTTT.

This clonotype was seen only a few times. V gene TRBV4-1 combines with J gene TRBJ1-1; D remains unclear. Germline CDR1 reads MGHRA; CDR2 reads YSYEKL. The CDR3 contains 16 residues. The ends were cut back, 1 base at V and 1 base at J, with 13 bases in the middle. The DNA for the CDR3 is TGCGCCAGCAGCCAAGCCCGGGGAGGATGGAACACTGAAGCTTTCTTT. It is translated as CASSQARGGWNTEAFF.